These 29 T cell receptor beta chains were all obtained from the same sample, sequenced in a study of beta chain features in type 1 diabetes. For these TCRs, the target antigens are not known. Points from the study as a whole: For Type 1 diabetes patients, all four CD4+ subsets carried TCRB CDR3s that were moderately but significantly shorter.

Every isolated RNA sample was fully reverse transcribed, so sequencing captured expressed TCRB transcripts. Profiled with immunoSEQ multiplex PCR; TCRdb holds only in-frame clones, not every one. In the table there are around 160,000 clones, 63% of which are singletons. Sample: naive CD4+ T cells from blood. The receptors were sampled from a man aged 25-45 years with type 1 diabetes.

The chain employs TRBV29-1 and TRBJ1-5; 7 nucleotides agree with TRBD1. The CDR3 length is 13 residues. Germline V CDR1 and CDR2: SQVTM, ANQGSEA. With V trimmed by 6 bases and J by 3 bases, 5 bases remained unmatched. CDR3 sequence: CSVRDRHNQPQHF. The DNA of the CDR3 is TGCAGCGTCAGGGACAGACACAATCAGCCCCAGCATTTT.

This chain connects TRBV28 to TRBJ2-7; 11 nucleotides match TRBD2. V lost 5 bases, J lost 0 bases, and 6 bases stayed unmatched. Per the germline V gene, CDR1 is MDHEN and CDR2 is SYDVKM. The CDR3 extends over 16 amino acids. In DNA, the CDR3 is TGTGCCAGCAGTCTGGGGACTAGCGGCAGCTCCTACGAGCAGTACTTC. As protein: CASSLGTSGSSYEQYF.

As DNA, the CDR3 is TGCAGCGTACCCGGACCGAGAGAGCAGTTCTTC. This sequence encodes CSVPGPREQFF. V and J are TRBV29-1 and TRBJ2-1; D is ambiguous. The CDR3 covers 11 residues. Trimming took 6 bases from V and 10 from J, leaving 13 bases between them. From germline, CDR1 is SQVTM and CDR2 ANQGSEA.

The V call is TRBV29-1, the J call TRBJ1-1; 7 bases line up with TRBD1. The CDR3 is made up of 15 amino acids. Per germline, CDR1 SQVTM and CDR2 ANQGSEA. V dropped 6 bases and J dropped 1; count of bases not matched to a gene: 11. The CDR3 DNA is TGCAGCGTCCCTCAGCCGGGACAGCCGAACACTGAAGCTTTCTTT. Translation: CSVPQPGQPNTEAFF.

The V call is TRBV29-1, the J call TRBJ2-1, with 13 bases matching TRBD2. The CDR3 length is 13 residues. Germline assignment: CDR1 SQVTM and CDR2 ANQGSEA. V shed 6 bases and J 7 bases; nucleotides not matched to a gene: 3. CDR3 sequence: CSVWGLAGNEQFF. CDR3 bases: TGCAGCGTCTGGGGACTAGCGGGGAATGAGCAGTTCTTC.

This sequence joins TRBV4-3 and TRBJ2-1, with D uncertain. CDR3 size: 12 residues. V lost 4 bases and J lost 9, with 10 bases in between. Germline values: CDR1 LGHNA, CDR2 YSLEER. The CDR3 region has the DNA TGCGCCAGCAGCCGGGCTGGTACTGAGCAGTTCTTC. Translation: CASSRAGTEQFF.

This chain joins TRBV7-9 and TRBJ2-5; 7 bases map to TRBD2. The CDR3 is made up of 16 amino acids. V gave up 2 bases and J gave up 5 bases; unmatched junction bases: 11. Per germline, CDR1 SEHNR and CDR2 FQNEAQ (reference sequence). CDR3: CASSLRSPGGGETQYF. CDR3 nucleotides: TGTGCCAGCAGCTTAAGGTCCCCGGGCGGGGGTGAGACCCAGTACTTC.

The chain combines TRBV25-1 with TRBJ2-5; 8 bases agree with TRBD1. The junction had 8 bases not matched to a gene; V was cut back by 5 bases and J by 3 bases. This CDR3 contains 15 residues. Germline CDR1 is MGHDK and CDR2 is SYGVNS. CDR3 DNA: TGTGCCAGCAGTTCTCCCGAGACAGGGGAAGAGACCCAGTACTTC. Amino acid sequence: CASSSPETGEETQYF.

There are a few counts of this clone. The chain recombines TRBV30 with TRBJ2-5; no clear D. The germline V and J ends were trimmed by 0 bases and 3 bases, with 8 bases remaining between them. The CDR3 is 13 residues long. Germline lookup yields CDR1 GTSNPN and CDR2 SVGIG (reference sequence). CDR3 nucleotides: TGTGCCTGGAGTGTCGCAAGGGAAGAGACCCAGTACTTC. Translated, it gives CAWSVAREETQYF.

The CDR3 DNA reads TGCAGCGTTGATGACCGGAGGGGGGGGACAGAGACCCAGTACTTC. Translated: CSVDDRRGGTETQYF. V and J are TRBV29-1 and TRBJ2-5, with D perhaps matching TRBD2 (7 bases). V shed 3 bases and J shed 4 bases, with 18 bases lying between them. In germline, CDR1 is SQVTM, CDR2 ANQGSEA. The CDR3 loop spans 15 amino acids.

This chain joins TRBV2 and TRBJ1-1; D uncertain. The CDR3 length is 14 residues. The germline gives CDR1 SNHLY, CDR2 FYNNEI. The V end was cut by 6 bases, the J end by 1 base, with 12 bases between. The CDR3 sequence: CASRLYTQNTEAFF. The DNA of the CDR3 is TGTGCCAGCAGACTATACACACAGAACACTGAAGCTTTCTTT. The whole variable domain, remainder taken from reference TRBV2 and TRBJ1-1, is EPEVTQTPSHQVTQMGQEVILRCVPISNHLYFYWYRQILGQKVEFLVSFYNNEISEKSEIFDDQFSVERPDGSNFTLKIRSTKLEDSAMYFCASRLYTQNTEAFFGQGTRLTVV.

The rearrangement uses TRBV5-1 and TRBJ2-1; D unclear. Germline loops: CDR1 SGHRS, CDR2 YFSETQ. V was cut by 0 bases and J by 6 bases, with 10 bases left in between. This CDR3 contains 14 residues. The CDR3 DNA sequence: TGCGCCAGCAGCTTGGGGACGGTGGGCAATGAGCAGTTCTTC. Protein sequence: CASSLGTVGNEQFF. Full variable domain (outside the CDR3, taken from reference TRBV5-1 and TRBJ2-1): KAGVTQTPRYLIKTRGQQVTLSCSPISGHRSVSWYQQTPGQGLQFLFEYFSETQRNKGNFPGRFSGRQFSNSRSEMNVSTLELGDSALYLCASSLGTVGNEQFFGPGTRLTVL.

The CDR3 nucleotides read TGTGCCAGCAGCTCATACCACTGGACTAGCGGGGGAGAGACCCAGTACTTC. This gives the protein CASSSYHWTSGGETQYF. The chain couples TRBV7-6 to TRBJ2-5; 13 nucleotides match TRBD2. The V gene end was trimmed by 4 bases and the J gene end by 4 bases; junction bases not matched to a gene: 9. This CDR3 has 17 amino acids. Per the germline V gene, CDR1 is SGHVS and CDR2 is FNYEAQ. The full variable domain, in which reference TRBV7-6 and TRBJ2-5 provide the parts outside the CDR3, is GAGVSQSPRYKVTKRGQDVALRCDPISGHVSLYWYRQALGQGPEFLTYFNYEAQQDKSGLPNDRFSAERPEGSISTLTIQRTEQRDSAMYRCASSSYHWTSGGETQYFGPGTRLLVL.

This clone was detected only once. The J gene is TRBJ1-1, the V gene TRBV6-5; possibly TRBD1 for D (5 bases). Germline values: CDR1 MNHEY, CDR2 SVGAGI. This CDR3 is built from 13 residues. V lost 11 bases to trimming and J lost 0 bases, with 13 bases between them. CDR3 DNA: TGTGCCTGCAAGGGACGGATGAACACTGAAGCTTTCTTT. It translates to CACKGRMNTEAFF.

The chain carries TRBV10-3 and TRBJ2-5; 7 nucleotides line up with TRBD1. Germline loops: CDR1 ENHRY, CDR2 SYGVKD. There are 13 residues in the CDR3. Trimming took 8 bases from V and 4 from J; bases not matched to a gene: 7. This chain's CDR3 is CAIGDREVETQYF. The CDR3 coding sequence is TGTGCCATCGGCGACAGGGAAGTAGAGACCCAGTACTTC.

The rearrangement links TRBV14 to TRBJ2-2, with a weak D call TRBD1 (6 bases). Germline CDR1 SGHDN, CDR2 FVKESK. This CDR3 region has 14 residues. With 9 bases removed from V and 0 bases from J, the gap between germline ends came to 11 bases. This CDR3 reads CASGRGSNTGELFF. CDR3 in DNA: TGTGCCAGTGGCAGGGGCTCGAACACCGGGGAGCTGTTTTTT.

The count of this clone is one. The same CDR3 arises from other DNA sequences in this sample as well. This chain links TRBV29-1 with TRBJ1-3, with D possibly matching TRBD1 (5 bases). The CDR3 spans 15 residues. The germline CDR1 and CDR2 sequences are SQVTM and ANQGSEA. V was trimmed by 7 bases and J by 2 bases, leaving 18 bases between them. The CDR3 loop reads CSALGLRGTGNTIYF. As DNA, the CDR3 is TGCAGCGCCTTGGGGCTTCGGGGGACTGGAAACACCATATATTTT.

This chain links TRBV4-3 with TRBJ2-5; D could derive from TRBD1 or TRBD2 (5 bases each). Trimming removed 3 bases at V and 5 bases at J, with 19 bases between. This CDR3 has 16 residues. The germline gives CDR1 LGHNA, CDR2 YSLEER. This CDR3 is CASSHQRDQGRETQYF. As DNA, the CDR3 is TGCGCCAGCAGCCACCAAAGGGACCAGGGTAGGGAGACCCAGTACTTC.

This clone showed up just a few times. The chain carries TRBV15 and TRBJ2-4; D possibly matches TRBD1 or TRBD2 (5 bases each). Germline CDR1 and CDR2: LNHNV and YYDKDF (reference sequence). Trimming left V 0 bases short and J 6 bases short, with 12 bases between. The CDR3 is made up of 15 amino acids. CDR3 protein: CATSRDGDPLNIQYF. In nucleotides, the CDR3 is TGTGCCACCAGCAGAGATGGGGACCCCCTAAACATTCAGTACTTC.

The chain uses TRBV7-2 and TRBJ2-1, with D perhaps assigned TRBD1 or TRBD2 (5 bases each). In germline, CDR1 is SGHTA, CDR2 FQGNSA. The CDR3 loop spans 16 amino acids. The germline V and J ends were trimmed by 5 bases and 1 base, with 15 bases remaining between them. CDR3 bases: TGTGCCAGCAGCCGTGGGGGAAAGCAGTCCTACAATGAGCAGTTCTTC. This sequence encodes CASSRGGKQSYNEQFF.

The chain recombines TRBV7-9 with TRBJ2-3; TRBD1 matches at 9 bases. The CDR3 runs 15 residues. V was pared by 6 bases and J by 0 bases, with 4 bases of the junction left unmatched. Germline CDR1 reads SEHNR; CDR2 reads FQNEAQ (reference sequence). CDR3 sequence: CASRQGQGSTDTQYF. In DNA, the CDR3 is TGTGCCAGCAGACAAGGACAGGGGAGCACAGATACGCAGTATTTT.

The V gene is TRBV9, the J gene TRBJ1-6; 8 positions match TRBD1. The CDR3 length is 15 residues. CDR1 SGDLS and CDR2 YYNGEE come from the germline V gene. Trimming at V came to 3 bases and at J to 7 bases, leaving 6 bases not matched to a gene. CDR3 loop: CASSAGQGGNSPLHF. The CDR3 coding sequence is TGTGCCAGCAGCGCCGGACAGGGAGGGAATTCACCCCTCCACTTT. The whole variable domain, filled in from reference TRBV9 and TRBJ1-6, reads DSGVTQTPKHLITATGQRVTLRCSPRSGDLSVYWYQQSLDQGLQFLIQYYNGEERAKGNILERFSAQQFPDLHSELNLSSLELGDSALYFCASSAGQGGNSPLHFGNGTRLTVT.

There are a few counts of this clone. The chain links TRBV9 to TRBJ2-3; perhaps TRBD1 as D (6 bases). Looked up from germline, CDR1 is SGDLS and CDR2 is YYNGEE. The CDR3 loop spans 14 amino acids. Trimming took off 3 bases at V and 1 base at J, with 9 bases between the two ends. Here the CDR3 reads CASSETGRTDTQYF. DNA for the CDR3: TGTGCCAGCAGCGAAACAGGGCGCACAGATACGCAGTATTTT. Drawing the rest from reference TRBV9 and TRBJ2-3, the complete variable domain is DSGVTQTPKHLITATGQRVTLRCSPRSGDLSVYWYQQSLDQGLQFLIQYYNGEERAKGNILERFSAQQFPDLHSELNLSSLELGDSALYFCASSETGRTDTQYFGPGTRLTVL.

V and J are TRBV10-3 and TRBJ2-1, with a possible D match to TRBD1 (5 bases). The CDR3 sequence is 15 residues long. Germline values: CDR1 ENHRY, CDR2 SYGVKD. With 6 bases removed from V and 2 bases from J, the gap between germline ends came to 14 bases. The CDR3 loop is CAISSADKTYNEQFF. In nucleotides, the CDR3 is TGTGCCATCAGCTCCGCGGACAAGACCTACAATGAGCAGTTCTTC.

The rearrangement joins TRBV6-6 to TRBJ2-5; TRBD2 aligns across 10 bases. V was pared by 0 bases and J by 5 bases, with 6 bases of the junction left unmatched. The CDR3 covers 16 residues. Germline V gives CDR1 MNHNY, CDR2 SVGAGI (reference sequence). In nucleotides, the CDR3 is TGTGCCAGCAGTTACTCATCTAGCGGGGGAGGGGAGACCCAGTACTTC. It codes for CASSYSSSGGGETQYF.

This clone came up a few times. This chain uses TRBV29-1 with TRBJ1-2, with D tentatively TRBD1 (5 bases). V was clipped by 3 bases and J by 6 bases, with 14 bases between them. CDR1 and CDR2 (germline): SQVTM, ANQGSEA. This CDR3 spans 13 amino acids. CDR3 loop: CSVDSQGGNGYTF. CDR3 nucleotide sequence: TGCAGCGTTGATTCGCAGGGAGGTAATGGCTACACCTTC.

The chain joins TRBV9 to TRBJ2-3, with D possibly being TRBD2 (6 bases). The ends were cut back, 0 bases at V and 0 bases at J, with 11 bases in the middle. The CDR3 is 16 amino acids. CDR1 and CDR2 from the germline V gene are SGDLS and YYNGEE. The DNA for the CDR3 is TGTGCCAGCAGCGTAGGAACGGGGGTTAGCACAGATACGCAGTATTTT. Translation: CASSVGTGVSTDTQYF.

Here the CDR3 reads CASSLVGTAGTDTQYF. The CDR3 bases are TGTGCCAGCAGCTTAGTAGGGACAGCCGGCACAGATACGCAGTATTTT. This rearrangement joins TRBV7-2 to TRBJ2-3; 7 nucleotides line up with TRBD1. The CDR3 is 16 residues long. V gave up 1 base and J gave up 1 base; unmatched junction bases: 5. The germline V gene encodes CDR1 SGHTA and CDR2 FQGNSA.

This rearrangement joins TRBV4-1 to TRBJ1-4; 7 positions match TRBD1. Trimming removed 3 bases from V and 6 bases from J; junction bases left unmatched: 4. Germline CDR1 and CDR2: MGHRA and YSYEKL. The CDR3 loop spans 14 amino acids. CDR3 in DNA: TGCGCCAGCAGCCAGACAGGGTCGGATGAAAAACTGTTTTTT. It yields the protein CASSQTGSDEKLFF.